This entry lists 9 T cell receptor beta chains sequenced from one sample in a study of a mutant IDH1 vaccine in newly diagnosed glioma. Their specific antigens are unknown. Time point described: week 5, during vaccination. The content of each vaccine dose was 300 ug of mutant IDH1 20-mer peptide, and topical imiquimod accompanied it. Clones were sequenced by immunoSEQ multiplex PCR, and TCRdb holds only the in-frame ones, with some missing. The data contain nearly 55,000 clones, about 80% of them singletons. Specimen: PBMCs, collected from a glioma patient whose treatment included an IDH1 peptide vaccine. The receptors were sampled from a young man with glioma.

The chain employs TRBV25-1 and TRBJ2-5; D may correspond to TRBD1 or TRBD2 (6 bases each). Looked up from germline, CDR1 is MGHDK and CDR2 is SYGVNS. This CDR3 comprises 13 residues. The V end was cut by 4 bases, the J end by 5 bases, with 11 bases between. DNA for the CDR3: TGTGCCAGCAGTGGGGGGGCTGGGGAGACCCAGTACTTC. Protein: CASSGGAGETQYF.

The chain carries TRBV15 and TRBJ2-3, with D uncertain. Germline V gives CDR1 LNHNV, CDR2 YYDKDF (reference sequence). Trimming left V 4 bases short and J 5 bases short, with 16 bases between. The CDR3 covers 15 residues. The CDR3 DNA is TGTGCCACCAGCAAATTAGGGCAAGGATTAGATACGCAGTATTTT. Translating gives CATSKLGQGLDTQYF.

The genes are TRBV5-1 and TRBJ2-7; 7 bases match TRBD1. CDR1 and CDR2 (germline): SGHRS, YFSETQ. CDR3 size: 13 residues. V lost 6 bases to trimming and J lost 0 bases; unmatched junction nucleotides: 3. As DNA, the CDR3 is TGCGCCAGCAACCAGGGGGACTCCTACGAGCAGTACTTC. It specifies CASNQGDSYEQYF. The full variable domain, rest sourced from reference TRBV5-1 and TRBJ2-7, is KAGVTQTPRYLIKTRGQQVTLSCSPISGHRSVSWYQQTPGQGLQFLFEYFSETQRNKGNFPGRFSGRQFSNSRSEMNVSTLELGDSALYLCASNQGDSYEQYFGPGTRLTVT.

CDR3 nucleotide sequence: TGTGCCAGCTCACCACGCCCAGGGCTAGCTAATGAAAAACTGTTTTTT. This codes for CASSPRPGLANEKLFF. The chain employs TRBV18 and TRBJ1-4, with D tentatively TRBD1 (5 bases). V lost 1 base and J lost 3, with 12 bases in between. Looked up from germline, CDR1 is KGHSH and CDR2 is LQKENI. There are 16 residues in the CDR3.

The J gene is TRBJ1-1, the V gene TRBV30; possible D gene TRBD1, 6 bases. V was clipped by 1 base and J by 0 bases, with 9 bases between them. The CDR3 contains 14 residues. Looked up from germline, CDR1 is GTSNPN and CDR2 is SVGIG (reference sequence). The CDR3 spells CAWSGWTVNTEAFF. The CDR3 nucleotides read TGTGCCTGGAGTGGTTGGACAGTGAACACTGAAGCTTTCTTT.

The DNA of the CDR3 is TGTGCCAGCAGTTACGGATCAGGGCAGGTTTTTGGCTACACCTTC. The encoded protein is CASSYGSGQVFGYTF. J is TRBJ1-2 and V is TRBV6-5, with a tentative D call TRBD1 (5 bases). Germline CDR1 is MNHEY and CDR2 is SVGAGI. The CDR3 consists of 15 residues. Trimming stripped 2 bases from V and 7 bases from J, with 17 bases between.

The chain has TRBV4-1 and TRBJ1-4, with 10 bases fitting TRBD1. The length of the CDR3 is 19 residues. CDR1 and CDR2 (germline): MGHRA, YSYEKL. Trimming at V came to 0 bases and at J to 6 bases, leaving 13 bases not matched to a gene. In DNA, the CDR3 is TGCGCCAGCAGCCAAGATCCCCCGACAGGGGGCGGATTATATGAAAAACTGTTTTTT. Translating it yields CASSQDPPTGGGLYEKLFF.

The chain is built from TRBV27 and TRBJ1-1; the D gene is possibly TRBD1 (5 bases). CDR3 length equals 15 residues. CDR1 MNHEY and CDR2 SMNVEV come from the germline V gene (reference sequence). V lost 5 bases, J lost 1 base, and 14 bases lay in between. The CDR3 sequence: CASSELTVSNTEAFF. DNA of the CDR3: TGTGCCAGCAGTGAATTGACAGTGTCGAACACTGAAGCTTTCTTT.

The chain combines TRBV27 with TRBJ2-1, with 10 positions matching TRBD2. The germline CDR1 and CDR2 sequences are MNHEY and SMNVEV (reference sequence). The J segment lost 8 bases and the V segment lost 2 bases, leaving 3 bases of the junction unmatched. The CDR3 is 14 amino acids. This CDR3 reads CASSLLAGDDEQFF. CDR3 bases: TGTGCCAGCAGTTTACTAGCGGGGGACGATGAGCAGTTCTTC.